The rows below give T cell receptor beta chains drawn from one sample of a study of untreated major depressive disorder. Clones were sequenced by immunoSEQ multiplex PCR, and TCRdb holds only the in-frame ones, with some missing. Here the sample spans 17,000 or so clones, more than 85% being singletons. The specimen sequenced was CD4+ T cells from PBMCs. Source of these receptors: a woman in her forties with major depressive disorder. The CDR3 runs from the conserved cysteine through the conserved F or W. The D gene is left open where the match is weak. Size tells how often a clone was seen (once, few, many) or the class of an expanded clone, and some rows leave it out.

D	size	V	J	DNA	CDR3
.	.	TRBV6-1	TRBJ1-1	TGTGCCAGCAGTATTGGACAGATGAACACTGAAGCTTTCTTT	CASSIGQMNTEAFF
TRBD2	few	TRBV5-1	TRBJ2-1	TGCGCCAGCAGCCCGAACGGGCTAGCGGACAATGAGCAGTTCTTC	CASSPNGLADNEQFF
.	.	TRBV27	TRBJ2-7	TGTGCCAGCAGTTACCCCAAGGGAGAGCAGTACTTC	CASSYPKGEQYF
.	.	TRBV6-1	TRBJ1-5	TGTGCCAGCAGTGAAGCGTTAGGGGGCAATCAGCCCCAGCATTTT	CASSEALGGNQPQHF
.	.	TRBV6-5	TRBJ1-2	TGTGCCAGCAGTTACTCTGAGAATGGCTACACCTTC	CASSYSENGYTF
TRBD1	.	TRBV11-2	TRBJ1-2	TGTGCCAGCAGCTTGGGACAGTCCAACTATGGCTACACCTTC	CASSLGQSNYGYTF
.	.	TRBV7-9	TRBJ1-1	TGTGCCAGCAGCGCTACCGGGAAGAACACTGAAGCTTTCTTT	CASSATGKNTEAFF
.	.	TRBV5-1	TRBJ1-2	TGCGCCAGCAGCATGGCCGGACAGACCATATATGGCTACACCTTC	CASSMAGQTIYGYTF
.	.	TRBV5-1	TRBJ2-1	TGCGCCAGCAGCTTACAGGCGTCCTACAATGAGCAGTTCTTC	CASSLQASYNEQFF
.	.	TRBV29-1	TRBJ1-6	TGCAGCGTTGGGACGGGGCAGGGCAATTCACCCCTCCACTTT	CSVGTGQGNSPLHF
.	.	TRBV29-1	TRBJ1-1	TGCAGCGTTGAAAGAGAGGCTTTCTTT	CSVEREAFF
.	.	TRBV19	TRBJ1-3	TGTGCCAGTAACCCGTGGGGGGATGACGGCTCCATTGGTGCCACCATATATTTT	CASNPWGDDGSIGATIYF